This T cell receptor beta chain originates from a study of blood T cell repertoires in COVID-19. Clones were read by immunoSEQ multiplex PCR, and TCRdb kept only the in-frame ones, dropping some. This sample has 120,000 to 150,000 clones, with about 91% found just once. This CDR3 spans 14 amino acids. From germline, CDR1 is KGHDR and CDR2 SFDVKD. The ends lost 7 bases at V and 2 bases at J; junction bases unmatched: 3. Sequencing used peripheral blood. This receptor was identified in a woman aged 50 to 65 with acute or convalescent COVID-19. The V gene is TRBV24-1, the J gene TRBJ2-1; 8 nucleotides match TRBD1. CDR3 coding DNA: TGTGCCACCAGCGACAGGGGAACCTACAATGAGCAGTTCTTC. It is translated as CATSDRGTYNEQFF.